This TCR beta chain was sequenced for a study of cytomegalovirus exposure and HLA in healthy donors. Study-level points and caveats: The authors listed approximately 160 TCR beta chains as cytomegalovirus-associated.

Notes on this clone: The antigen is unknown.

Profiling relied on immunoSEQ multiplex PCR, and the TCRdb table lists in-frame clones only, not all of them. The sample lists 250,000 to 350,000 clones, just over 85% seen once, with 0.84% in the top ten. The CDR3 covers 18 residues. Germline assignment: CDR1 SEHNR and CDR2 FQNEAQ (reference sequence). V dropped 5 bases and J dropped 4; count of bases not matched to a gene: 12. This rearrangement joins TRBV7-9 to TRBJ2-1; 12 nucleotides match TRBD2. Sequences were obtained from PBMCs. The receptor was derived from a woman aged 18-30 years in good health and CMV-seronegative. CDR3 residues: CASSPLAGGPKAYNEQFF. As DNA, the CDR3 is TGTGCCAGCAGCCCGCTAGCGGGAGGGCCGAAGGCTTACAATGAGCAGTTCTTC.